Reported below is one T cell receptor beta chain. These data originate in a study of shared clonotypes between healthy human individuals. Turning to the study itself: With ages of 18 to 49, the donors were a couple of women and a few men.

This CDR3 has 17 residues. The V segment lost 10 bases and the J segment 2 bases; nucleotides outside the gene matches: 18. CDR1 and CDR2 (germline): SNHLY, FYNNEI. Positive CCR7 selection of CD45RO-negative cells yielded the naive CD8 cells, and terminally differentiated effector memory CD45RA+ cells were excluded. Healthy and HIV-negative, the adult donors had no recent acute infections or vaccinations. In the original workflow: Owing to the provision of junction-only sequences devoid of quality scores by immunoSEQ, filtering differed. Profiled with immunoSEQ multiplex PCR; TCRdb holds only in-frame clones, not every one. V and J calls and clone size are copied from that table; D and trimming were computed from the DNA. The sample has roughly 1,800,000 clones; approximately 95% are singletons.

Sequenced material: naive CD8+ T cells sorted from blood. The rearrangement links TRBV2 to TRBJ2-7; TRBD2 aligns across 9 bases. This receptor was taken from a man younger than 30 in good health. The CDR3 region has the DNA TGTGCCACCACCGGACGGGGGGCTAGCGGGAACCCCTACGAGCAGTACTTC. Protein sequence: CATTGRGASGNPYEQYF.